This T cell receptor (beta chain) was captured by sequencing in a study of blood T cell repertoires in COVID-19. Study summary: Samples came from the United States, Italy and Spain, spanning acute and convalescent COVID-19. Sources were T cells, B-cell-depleted T cells, or PBMCs; the material itself was cDNA or gDNA.

This clone was observed a few times. In the authors' workflow: Counts of nucleated cells, estimated from reference gene primer amplification, were obtained. Clones were sequenced by immunoSEQ multiplex PCR, and TCRdb holds only the in-frame ones, with some missing. V, J and clone size are taken as reported in that table, and D and trimming were inferred from the DNA itself. The sample includes 86,000 or so clones, about 89% seen only once; the top ten take less than 5%. The CDR3 spans 12 residues. Trimming removed 6 bases from V and 2 bases from J, with 8 bases in between. CDR1 and CDR2 from the germline V gene are SNHLY and FYNNEI.

Source material: peripheral blood. The chain links TRBV2 to TRBJ2-7, with D possibly TRBD1 on 5 matching bases. This TCR derives from a man aged 45-65 years with active or convalescent COVID-19. In nucleotides, the CDR3 is TGTGCCAGCAGAGGACACCCCTACGAGCAGTACTTC. Encoded protein: CASRGHPYEQYF.